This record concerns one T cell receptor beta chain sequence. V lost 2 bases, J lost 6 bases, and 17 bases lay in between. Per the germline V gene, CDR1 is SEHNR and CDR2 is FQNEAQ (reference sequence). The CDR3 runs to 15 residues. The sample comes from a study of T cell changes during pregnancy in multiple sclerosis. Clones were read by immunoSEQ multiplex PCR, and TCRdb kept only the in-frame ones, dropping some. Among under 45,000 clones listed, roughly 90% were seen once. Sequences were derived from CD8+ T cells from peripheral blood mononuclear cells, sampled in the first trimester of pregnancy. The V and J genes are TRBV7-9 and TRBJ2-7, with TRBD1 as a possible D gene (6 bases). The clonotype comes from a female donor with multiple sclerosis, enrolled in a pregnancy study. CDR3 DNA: TGTGCCAGCAGCTTACTTAACCAACAGGGACGCGAGCAGTACTTC. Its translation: CASSLLNQQGREQYF.